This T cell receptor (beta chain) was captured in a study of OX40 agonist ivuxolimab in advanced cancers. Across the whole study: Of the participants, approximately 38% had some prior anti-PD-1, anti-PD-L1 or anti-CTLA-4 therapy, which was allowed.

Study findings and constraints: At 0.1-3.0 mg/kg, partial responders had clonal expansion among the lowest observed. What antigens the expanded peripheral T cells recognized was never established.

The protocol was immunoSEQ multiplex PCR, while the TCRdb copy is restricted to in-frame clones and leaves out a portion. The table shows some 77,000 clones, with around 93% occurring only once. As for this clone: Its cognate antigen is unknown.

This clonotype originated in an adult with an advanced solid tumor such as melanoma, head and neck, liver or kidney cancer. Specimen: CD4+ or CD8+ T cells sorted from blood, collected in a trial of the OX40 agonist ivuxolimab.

As DNA, the CDR3 is TGTGCCAGCAGCTCGTTCGGCTTTCTCCGGGCCTACGAGCAGTACTTC. Protein sequence: CASSSFGFLRAYEQYF. The chain employs TRBV21-1 and TRBJ2-7; the table gives TRBD2 as D, unverified against the DNA. TRBV21-1 is flagged as a pseudogene. The CDR3 spans 16 residues.